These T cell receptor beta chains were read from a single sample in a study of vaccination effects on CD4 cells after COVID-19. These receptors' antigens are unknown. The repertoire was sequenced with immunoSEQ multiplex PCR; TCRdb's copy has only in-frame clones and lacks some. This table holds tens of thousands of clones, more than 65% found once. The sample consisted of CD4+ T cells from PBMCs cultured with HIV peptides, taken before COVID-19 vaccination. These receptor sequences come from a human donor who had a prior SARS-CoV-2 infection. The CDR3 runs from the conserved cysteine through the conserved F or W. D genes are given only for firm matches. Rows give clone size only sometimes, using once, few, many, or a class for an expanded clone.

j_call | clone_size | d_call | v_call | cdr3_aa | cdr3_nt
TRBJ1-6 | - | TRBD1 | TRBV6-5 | CASSPRDRNSPLHF | TGTGCCAGCAGTCCCCGGGACAGGAATTCACCCCTCCACTTT
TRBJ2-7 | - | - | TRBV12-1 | CASSFGGVGEEQYF | TGTGCCAGCAGCTTTGGAGGGGTCGGGGAAGAGCAGTACTTC
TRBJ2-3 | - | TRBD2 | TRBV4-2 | CASSQGVAGGDTQYF | TGTGCCAGCAGCCAAGGGGTGGCGGGGGGTGATACGCAGTATTTT
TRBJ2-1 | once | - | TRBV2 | CASRLHRQNNEQFF | TGTGCCAGCAGACTCCACAGACAGAACAATGAGCAGTTCTTC
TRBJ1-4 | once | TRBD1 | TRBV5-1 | CASPDRGDHNEKLFF | TGCGCCAGCCCGGACAGGGGCGACCATAATGAAAAACTGTTTTTT
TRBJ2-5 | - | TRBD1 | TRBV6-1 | CASSVQGAETQYF | TGTGCCAGCAGTGTACAGGGGGCCGAGACCCAGTACTTC
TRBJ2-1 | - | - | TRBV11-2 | CASSFWGAEYNEQFF | TGTGCCAGCAGCTTCTGGGGGGCGGAATACAATGAGCAGTTCTTC
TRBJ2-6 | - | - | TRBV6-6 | CASRTGNSGANVLTF | TGTGCCAGCAGAACAGGAAACTCTGGGGCCAACGTCCTGACTTTC
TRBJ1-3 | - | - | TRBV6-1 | CASSERGAYPGNTIYF | TGTGCCAGCAGTGAGAGGGGCGCGTATCCTGGAAACACCATATATTTT
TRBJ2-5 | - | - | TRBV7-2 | CASSSDQTGTQYF | TGTGCCAGCAGCTCAGACCAGACGGGGACCCAGTACTTC
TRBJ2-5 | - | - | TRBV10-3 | CAISESGDQETQYF | TGTGCCATCAGTGAGTCGGGGGATCAAGAGACCCAGTACTTC
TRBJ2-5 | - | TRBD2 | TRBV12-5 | CASGSGVAYQETQYF | TGTGCTAGTGGAAGCGGGGTCGCCTATCAAGAGACCCAGTACTTC
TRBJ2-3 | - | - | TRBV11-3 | CASSKRGGNTQYF | TGTGCCAGCAGCAAAAGGGGGGGGAATACGCAGTATTTT
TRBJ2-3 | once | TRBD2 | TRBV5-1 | CASSLGLAGGRDTQYF | TGCGCCAGCAGCTTGGGACTAGCGGGAGGGCGAGATACGCAGTATTTT
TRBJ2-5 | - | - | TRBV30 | CAWSGGFSGETQYF | TGTGCCTGGAGTGGGGGTTTTTCCGGTGAGACCCAGTACTTC
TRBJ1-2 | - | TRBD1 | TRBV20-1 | CSASRGGGGYGYTF | TGCAGTGCTAGTCGTGGAGGGGGCGGCTATGGCTACACCTTC
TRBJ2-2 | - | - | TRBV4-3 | CASSQEVGPNTGELFF | TGCGCCAGCAGCCAAGAGGTGGGCCCTAACACCGGGGAGCTGTTTTTT
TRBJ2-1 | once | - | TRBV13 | CASSLAEASYNEQFF | TGTGCCAGCAGCTTAGCGGAAGCATCCTACAATGAGCAGTTCTTC
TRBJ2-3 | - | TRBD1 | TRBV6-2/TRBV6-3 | CASSYSGQEYTDTQYF | TGTGCCAGCAGTTACTCAGGACAGGAATACACAGATACGCAGTATTTT
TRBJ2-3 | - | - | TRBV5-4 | CASSLAGTDTQYF | TGTGCCAGCAGCTTGGCCGGCACAGATACGCAGTATTTT
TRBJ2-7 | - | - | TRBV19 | CASSIQNSYEQYF | TGTGCCAGTAGTATACAGAACTCCTACGAGCAGTACTTC
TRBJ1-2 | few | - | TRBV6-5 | CASSRYRRGGYGYTF | TGTGCCAGCAGTAGATATCGGAGGGGGGGCTATGGCTACACCTTC
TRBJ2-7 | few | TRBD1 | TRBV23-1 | CASSHRGQGTSYEQYF | TGCGCCAGCAGTCACAGAGGACAGGGGACCTCCTACGAGCAGTACTTC
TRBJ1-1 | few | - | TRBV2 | CASSGYTEAFF | TGTGCCAGCTCGGGGTATACTGAAGCTTTCTTT
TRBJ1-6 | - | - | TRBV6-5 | CASRKNRVSHSPLHF | TGTGCCAGCAGAAAGAACAGGGTTTCTCATTCACCCCTCCACTTT
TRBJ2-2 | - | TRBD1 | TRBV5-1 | CASSLIQGADTGELFF | TGCGCCAGCAGCTTGATTCAGGGGGCAGACACCGGGGAGCTGTTTTTT
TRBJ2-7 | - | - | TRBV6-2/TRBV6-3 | CASSARQGVMYF | TGTGCCAGCAGTGCCCGCCAGGGTGTTATGTACTTC
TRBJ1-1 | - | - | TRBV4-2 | CASSQDSGDTEAFF | TGTGCCAGCAGCCAAGATTCAGGAGACACTGAAGCTTTCTTT
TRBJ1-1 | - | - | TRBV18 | CASSPVHLTDSNTEAFF | TGTGCCAGCTCACCCGTTCATCTGACAGACTCAAACACTGAAGCTTTCTTT
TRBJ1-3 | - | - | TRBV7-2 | CASSFDRNTIYF | TGTGCCAGCAGCTTTGACCGAAACACCATATATTTT
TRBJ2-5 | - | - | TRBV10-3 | CAISQDSRSETQYF | TGTGCCATCAGCCAGGACAGCCGTTCGGAGACCCAGTACTTC
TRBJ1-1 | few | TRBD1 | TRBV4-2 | CASSQENRGRNTEAFF | TGTGCCAGCAGCCAGGAGAACAGGGGACGGAACACTGAAGCTTTCTTT
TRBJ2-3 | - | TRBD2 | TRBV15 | CATSSDTERGGPDTQYF | TGTGCCACCAGCAGTGACACCGAGCGGGGGGGACCAGATACGCAGTATTTT
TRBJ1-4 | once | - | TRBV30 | CAWKGSPNEKLFF | TGTGCCTGGAAGGGATCCCCTAATGAAAAACTGTTTTTT
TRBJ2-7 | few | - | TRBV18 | CASSPQPGEYEQYF | TGTGCCAGCTCTCCCCAACCAGGAGAGTACGAGCAGTACTTC
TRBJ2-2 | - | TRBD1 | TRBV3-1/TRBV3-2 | CASSPRGGPYTGELFF | TGTGCCAGCAGCCCGCGAGGGGGCCCGTACACCGGGGAGCTGTTTTTT